This T cell receptor (beta chain) was captured in a study of T cell responses to AZD1222 COVID-19 vaccine. The study, taken as a whole, reports: Nearly half of unique spike-specific TCRs reportedly avoided B.1.351 and B.1.1.7 mutated regions. No repertoire was sampled before or during the peak T cell response, only after it.

With regard to this clone: Its antigen is not known.

TCRdb's table, derived via immunoSEQ multiplex PCR, lists solely in-frame clones and lacks some. Of around 100,000 clones listed, 85% to 90% are singletons. The CDR3 is 11 amino acids. Trimming took off 6 bases at V and 13 bases at J, with 12 bases between the two ends. Germline CDR1 is LGHDT and CDR2 is YNNKEL (reference sequence). The V gene is TRBV3-1 (or the pseudogene TRBV3-2), the J gene TRBJ1-4, with D possibly TRBD1 on 5 matching bases. This TCR was sampled from an adult in good health. This sample comprised peripheral blood, obtained on day 0 of AZD1222 vaccination. The CDR3 nucleotides are TGTGCCAGCAGTTATCAGGGCGCACTGTTTTTT. Its translation: CASSYQGALFF.